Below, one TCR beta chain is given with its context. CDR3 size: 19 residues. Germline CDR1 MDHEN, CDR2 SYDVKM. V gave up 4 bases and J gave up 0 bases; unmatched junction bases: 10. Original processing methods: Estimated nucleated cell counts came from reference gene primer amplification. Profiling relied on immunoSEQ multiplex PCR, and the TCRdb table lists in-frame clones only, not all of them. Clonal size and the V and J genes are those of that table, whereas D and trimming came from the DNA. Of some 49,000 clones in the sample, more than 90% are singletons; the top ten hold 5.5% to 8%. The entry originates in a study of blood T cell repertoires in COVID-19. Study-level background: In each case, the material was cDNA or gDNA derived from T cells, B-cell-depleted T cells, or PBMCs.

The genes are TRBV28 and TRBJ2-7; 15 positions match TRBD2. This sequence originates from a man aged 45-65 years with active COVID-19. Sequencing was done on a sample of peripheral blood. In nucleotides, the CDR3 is TGTGCCAGCAGTTCCCCGGGACTAGCGGGGGGTAGGAGCTCCTACGAGCAGTACTTC. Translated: CASSSPGLAGGRSSYEQYF.